This T cell receptor beta chain was recovered during a study of cytomegalovirus exposure and HLA in healthy donors. About the research overall: The Caucasian-associated ancestry cluster held 80% to 90% of a few hundred genotyped donors.

This clone was counted once. Its matching antigen is unknown. Compared with germline, one end of the junction differs, possibly owing to a read error. Additional DNA sequences in this sample encode the identical CDR3. Points from the study as a whole: Looking again later, the authors saw that most CMV-associated TCR beta chains seemed HLA-restricted.

Vbeta (60) and Jbeta (13) primers were used in the PCR. Only in-frame clones appear in the TCRdb table, and some are missing; sequencing was by immunoSEQ multiplex PCR. The table lists 60,000 to 95,000 clones, nearly 80% of them singletons. The CDR3 totals 13 residues. CDR1 is SEHNR, CDR2 FQNEAQ, per germline (reference sequence). The chain recombines TRBV7-9 with TRBJ2-3; 7 bases match TRBD1. This clonotype was sampled from a woman in her 40s in good health and CMV-seropositive. The specimen was PBMCs. The CDR3 here is CATGQESTDTQYF. CDR3 DNA: TGCGCCACCGGACAGGAAAGCACAGATACGCAGTATTTT. The variable domain in full, with the rest retrieved from reference TRBV7-9 and TRBJ2-3, is DTGVSQNPRHKITKRGQNVTFRCDPISEHNRLYWYRQTLGQGPEFLTYFQNEAQLEKSRLLSDRFSAERPKGSFSTLEIQRTEQGDSAMYLCATGQESTDTQYFGPGTRLTVL.